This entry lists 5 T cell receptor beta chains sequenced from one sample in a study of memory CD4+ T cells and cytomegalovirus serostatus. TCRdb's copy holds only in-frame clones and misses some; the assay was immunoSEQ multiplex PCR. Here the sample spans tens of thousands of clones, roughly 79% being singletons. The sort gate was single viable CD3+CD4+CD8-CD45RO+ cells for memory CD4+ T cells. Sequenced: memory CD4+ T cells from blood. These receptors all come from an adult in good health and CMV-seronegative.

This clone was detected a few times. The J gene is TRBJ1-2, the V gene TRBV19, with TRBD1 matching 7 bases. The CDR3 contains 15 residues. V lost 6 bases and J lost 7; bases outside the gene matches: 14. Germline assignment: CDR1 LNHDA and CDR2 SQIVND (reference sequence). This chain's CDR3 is CASSSQPRGRGGYTF. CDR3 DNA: TGTGCCAGTAGCAGCCAGCCGAGGGGGCGGGGTGGCTACACCTTC.

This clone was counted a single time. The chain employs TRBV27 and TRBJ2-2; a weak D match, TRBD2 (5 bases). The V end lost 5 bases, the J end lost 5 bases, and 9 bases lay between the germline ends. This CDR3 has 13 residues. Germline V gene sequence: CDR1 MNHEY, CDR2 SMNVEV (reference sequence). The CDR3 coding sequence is TGTGCCAGCAGTGTGAGGGCAACCGGGGAGCTGTTTTTT. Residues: CASSVRATGELFF.

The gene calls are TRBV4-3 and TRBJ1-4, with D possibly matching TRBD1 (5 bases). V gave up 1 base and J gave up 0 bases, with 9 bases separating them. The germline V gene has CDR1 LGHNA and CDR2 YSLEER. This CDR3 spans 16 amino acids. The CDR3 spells CASSQADRATNEKLFF. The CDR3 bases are TGCGCCAGCAGCCAAGCCGACAGAGCAACTAATGAAAAACTGTTTTTT.

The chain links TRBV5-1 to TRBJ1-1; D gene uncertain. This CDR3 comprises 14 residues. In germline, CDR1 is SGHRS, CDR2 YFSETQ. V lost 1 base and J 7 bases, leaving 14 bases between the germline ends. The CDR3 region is CASSLKPPADEAFF. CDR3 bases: TGCGCCAGCAGCTTGAAACCCCCGGCGGATGAAGCTTTCTTT.

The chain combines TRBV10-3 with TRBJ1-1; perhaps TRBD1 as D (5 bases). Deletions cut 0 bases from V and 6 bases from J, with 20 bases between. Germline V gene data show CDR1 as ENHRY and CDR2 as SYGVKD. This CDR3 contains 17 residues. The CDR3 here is CAISESMVRVAYAEAFF. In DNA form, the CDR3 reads TGTGCCATCAGTGAGTCGATGGTCAGGGTTGCGTACGCTGAAGCTTTCTTT.